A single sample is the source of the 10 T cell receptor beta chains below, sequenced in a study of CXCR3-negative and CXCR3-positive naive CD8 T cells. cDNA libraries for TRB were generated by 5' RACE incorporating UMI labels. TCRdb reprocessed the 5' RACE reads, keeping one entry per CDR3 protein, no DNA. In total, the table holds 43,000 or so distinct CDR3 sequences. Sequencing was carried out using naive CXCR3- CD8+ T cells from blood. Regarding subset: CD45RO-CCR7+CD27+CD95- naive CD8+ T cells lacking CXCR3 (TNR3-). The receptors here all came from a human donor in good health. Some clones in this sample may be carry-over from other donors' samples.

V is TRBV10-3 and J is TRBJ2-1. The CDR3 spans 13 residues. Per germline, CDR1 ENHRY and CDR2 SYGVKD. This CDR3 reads CAISEWPRDEQFF.

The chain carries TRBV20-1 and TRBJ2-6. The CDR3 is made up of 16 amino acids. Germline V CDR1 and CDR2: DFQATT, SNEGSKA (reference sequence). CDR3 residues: CSARDPAGSGANVLTF.

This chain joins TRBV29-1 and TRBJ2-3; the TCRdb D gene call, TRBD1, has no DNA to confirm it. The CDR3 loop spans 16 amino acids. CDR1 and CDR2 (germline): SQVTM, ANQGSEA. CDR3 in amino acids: CSVEEFGGGRTDTQYF.

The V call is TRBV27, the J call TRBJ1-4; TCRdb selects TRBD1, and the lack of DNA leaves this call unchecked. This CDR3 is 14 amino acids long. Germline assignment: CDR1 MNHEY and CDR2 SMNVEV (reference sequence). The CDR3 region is CASSFEAQNEKLFF.

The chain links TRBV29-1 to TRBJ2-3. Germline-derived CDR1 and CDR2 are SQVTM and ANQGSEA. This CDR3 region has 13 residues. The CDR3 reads CSVEGSTTDTQYF.

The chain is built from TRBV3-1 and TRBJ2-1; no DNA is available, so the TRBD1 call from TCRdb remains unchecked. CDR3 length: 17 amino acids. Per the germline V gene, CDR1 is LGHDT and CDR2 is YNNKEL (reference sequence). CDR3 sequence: CASSQVWGQGSYNEQFF.

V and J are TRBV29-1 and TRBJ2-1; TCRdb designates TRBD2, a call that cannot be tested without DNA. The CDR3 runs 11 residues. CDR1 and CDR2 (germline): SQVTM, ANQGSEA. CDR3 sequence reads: CSVGLAREQFF.

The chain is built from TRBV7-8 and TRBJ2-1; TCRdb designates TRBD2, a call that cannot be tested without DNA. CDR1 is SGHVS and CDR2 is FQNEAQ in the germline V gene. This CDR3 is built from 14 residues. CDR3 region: CASSLEQSLGKQFF.

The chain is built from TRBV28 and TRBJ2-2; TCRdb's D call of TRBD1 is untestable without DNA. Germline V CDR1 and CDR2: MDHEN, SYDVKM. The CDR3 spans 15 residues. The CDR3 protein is CASSPGGVNTGELFF.

CDR3: CASSYSWGPGNTIYF. The V gene is TRBV6-6, the J gene TRBJ1-3; TCRdb selects TRBD1, and the lack of DNA leaves this call unchecked. CDR3 length equals 15 residues. The germline CDR1 and CDR2 sequences are MNHNY and SVGAGI (reference sequence).